What follows are 28 T cell receptor beta chains derived from one specimen sequenced in a study of cytomegalovirus exposure and HLA in healthy donors. The PCR used 60 Vbeta and 13 Jbeta primers. The table came from immunoSEQ multiplex PCR; TCRdb's copy has only in-frame clones and leaves some out. Of approximately 100,000 clones listed, roughly 74% are singletons. The material sequenced was PBMCs. The receptors derive from a woman between 35 and 50 years old in good health and CMV-seronegative.

There are a few counts of this clone. V is TRBV5-8 and J is TRBJ2-3; 7 bases are a match to TRBD1. Germline V lookup: CDR1 SGHTS, CDR2 YDEGEE. V trimming: 5 bases; J trimming: 2 bases; junction bases outside the gene matches: 14. This CDR3 comprises 17 residues. CDR3 DNA sequence: TGTGCCAGCAGGGGAGTGGACAGGTCGATCTACACAGATACGCAGTATTTT. It is translated as CASRGVDRSIYTDTQYF.

The chain uses TRBV29-1 and TRBJ2-5; 7 bases are a match to TRBD1. Trimming at V came to 7 bases and at J to 7 bases, leaving 9 bases not matched to a gene. The CDR3 extends over 12 amino acids. Germline-derived CDR1 and CDR2 are SQVTM and ANQGSEA. This CDR3 reads CSAEGQQVTQYF. DNA for the CDR3: TGCAGCGCAGAGGGACAGCAGGTGACCCAGTACTTC.

This clone was detected only once. The rearrangement joins TRBV9 to TRBJ2-7, with 10 bases aligning to TRBD2. This CDR3 region has 14 residues. From germline, CDR1 is SGDLS and CDR2 YYNGEE. V was pared by 0 bases and J by 4 bases, with 1 base of the junction left unmatched. The CDR3, as DNA: TGTGCCAGCAGCGTAGCTAGCGGGAGTTACGAGCAGTACTTC. Amino acids: CASSVASGSYEQYF.

The gene calls are TRBV10-3 and TRBJ2-5, with 13 bases identical to TRBD2. This CDR3 is 15 amino acids long. Germline loops: CDR1 ENHRY, CDR2 SYGVKD. After removal of 3 bases from V and 4 bases from J, the junction contained 2 bases not matched to a gene. The CDR3 protein is CAISDRLAGGETQYF. Written as DNA, the CDR3 is TGTGCCATCAGTGACAGACTAGCGGGAGGAGAGACCCAGTACTTC.

This clone showed up just a few times. The CDR3 is CATSKATGFNTEAFF. The CDR3 DNA reads TGTGCCACCAGCAAAGCTACAGGGTTTAACACTGAAGCTTTCTTT. The rearrangement links TRBV15 to TRBJ1-1; D possibly corresponds to TRBD1 (6 bases). Germline-derived CDR1 and CDR2 are LNHNV and YYDKDF (reference sequence). Trimming stripped 4 bases from V and 2 bases from J, with 14 bases between. The CDR3 runs 15 residues.

This chain links TRBV15 with TRBJ2-1; D not resolved. CDR1 is LNHNV and CDR2 is YYDKDF in the germline V gene (reference sequence). V lost 1 base, J lost 0 bases, and 10 bases lay in between. The CDR3 is made up of 16 amino acids. CDR3 sequence (DNA): TGTGCCACCAGCAGAGCGGAGCAGAGCTCCTACAATGAGCAGTTCTTC. It encodes CATSRAEQSSYNEQFF.

V and J are TRBV29-1 and TRBJ2-1; 10 bases are a match to TRBD2. The CDR3 covers 17 residues. Germline CDR1 and CDR2: SQVTM and ANQGSEA. Trimming took 0 bases from V and 1 from J; bases not matched to a gene: 6. Here the CDR3 reads CSVEDLAGGRSYNEQFF. CDR3 nucleotides: TGCAGCGTTGAAGATTTAGCGGGAGGCCGGTCCTACAATGAGCAGTTCTTC.

The chain carries TRBV9 and TRBJ2-5, with TRBD2 identical over 10 bases. J gave up 1 base and V 4 bases, and 16 bases lay outside the gene matches. Germline lookup yields CDR1 SGDLS and CDR2 YYNGEE. The CDR3 is 19 residues long. The chain's CDR3 is CASSSPPIAGGPPQETQYF. The CDR3 coding sequence is TGTGCCAGCAGCTCCCCACCCATAGCGGGGGGACCCCCCCAAGAGACCCAGTACTTC.

The gene calls are TRBV11-2 and TRBJ1-1; possibly TRBD1 for D (6 bases). The germline V gene has CDR1 SGHAT and CDR2 FQNNGV. This CDR3 is built from 13 residues. V lost 4 bases and J lost 4, with 10 bases in between. The CDR3 region is CASSSDRGTEAFF. CDR3 sequence (DNA): TGTGCCAGCAGCTCGGACAGAGGCACTGAAGCTTTCTTT.

V usage is TRBV7-9 and J usage is TRBJ2-7; 8 nucleotides match TRBD1. The V and J ends lost 8 bases and 5 bases, in that order; junction bases with no gene match: 11. The length of the CDR3 is 14 residues. Germline V gene sequence: CDR1 SEHNR, CDR2 FQNEAQ (reference sequence). As DNA, the CDR3 is TGTGCCAGCCACAACTCAGGGGGCGCAGACGAGCAGTACTTC. Protein product: CASHNSGGADEQYF.

This clone was recorded once. The junction does not match germline at one end; this may be a read error. V is TRBV7-9 and J is TRBJ2-5; 7 bases are a match to TRBD1. Germline loops: CDR1 SEHNR, CDR2 FQNEAQ (reference sequence). This CDR3 comprises 15 residues. CDR3 bases: TGTTCCAGCAGCTCGCCAGTTGACAGGGTAGAGACCCAGTACTTC. It is translated as CSSSSPVDRVETQYF.

The sample holds a few counts of this clone. The chain has TRBV7-2 and TRBJ1-5; 8 bases map to TRBD1. The CDR3 spans 15 residues. V shed 3 bases, J shed 5 bases, and the junction held 6 bases outside the gene matches. Germline V gene lookup returns CDR1 SGHTA and CDR2 FQGNSA. CDR3 loop: CASSLGQADYQPQHF. As DNA, the CDR3 is TGTGCCAGCAGCTTGGGACAGGCTGATTATCAGCCCCAGCATTTT.

The chain uses TRBV7-3 and TRBJ1-3; tentatively, D is TRBD1 (6 bases). V was cut by 2 bases and J by 4 bases, with 9 bases left in between. Germline CDR1 is SGHTA and CDR2 is FQGTGA. The CDR3 extends over 14 amino acids. The DNA of the CDR3 is TGTGCCAGCAGCTTAGGACAGAACGGAAACACCATATATTTT. Protein sequence: CASSLGQNGNTIYF.

The rearrangement joins TRBV10-3 to TRBJ2-5; 9 bases are a match to TRBD1. Trimming at V came to 2 bases and at J to 2 bases, leaving 0 bases not matched to a gene. This CDR3 region has 14 residues. Germline values: CDR1 ENHRY, CDR2 SYGVKD. CDR3: CAISEGTGQETQYF. The CDR3 DNA reads as TGTGCCATCAGTGAGGGGACAGGGCAAGAGACCCAGTACTTC.

With regard to this clone: Other DNA sequences of this sample code for an identical CDR3. The CDR3 loop reads CASSSMVGGGAKLFF. The CDR3 coding sequence is TGTGCCAGTAGTTCAATGGTAGGGGGCGGTGCAAAACTGTTTTTT. The chain is built from TRBV7-2 and TRBJ1-4, with 7 bases identical to TRBD1. Germline CDR1 is SGHTA and CDR2 is FQGNSA. CDR3 length: 15 amino acids. The junction had 17 bases not matched to a gene; V was cut back by 9 bases and J by 10 bases.

V gene TRBV5-1 combines with J gene TRBJ2-1; TRBD2 matches at 14 bases. The CDR3 runs 14 residues. Germline CDR1 and CDR2: SGHRS and YFSETQ. With 4 bases clipped from V and 10 bases from J, the junction kept 4 bases outside the gene matches. CDR3 sequence: CASSPGTSGSEQFF. The CDR3 nucleotides are TGCGCCAGCAGCCCGGGGACTAGCGGGAGCGAGCAGTTCTTC.

The chain has TRBV7-2 and TRBJ2-7; D gene ambiguous. V lost 3 bases, J lost 0 bases, and 12 bases lay in between. From germline, CDR1 is SGHTA and CDR2 FQGNSA. The CDR3 spans 15 residues. DNA of the CDR3: TGTGCCAGCAGCTTGAGTTTGCTCGCCTCCTACGAGCAGTACTTC. Protein product: CASSLSLLASYEQYF.

The V call is TRBV19, the J call TRBJ2-7; D is possibly TRBD1 (5 bases). Germline CDR1 LNHDA, CDR2 SQIVND (reference sequence). The length of the CDR3 is 14 residues. Trimming shortened V by 6 bases and J by 2 bases, and 14 bases separated the two germline ends. CDR3 loop: CASSLDSLAYEQYF. The CDR3 DNA reads as TGTGCCAGTAGCCTCGACAGTCTGGCCTACGAGCAGTACTTC.

This chain links TRBV6-5 with TRBJ1-5, with TRBD1 identical over 10 bases. V shed 6 bases, J shed 4 bases, and the junction held 3 bases outside the gene matches. CDR3 size: 14 residues. CDR1 is MNHEY and CDR2 is SVGAGI in the germline V gene. The DNA for the CDR3 is TGTGCCAGCAGAAGACAGGGGGCTAATCAGCCCCAGCATTTT. Translated: CASRRQGANQPQHF.

The rearrangement links TRBV27 to TRBJ1-5; tentatively, D is TRBD1 (5 bases). The CDR3 extends over 14 amino acids. Germline assignment: CDR1 MNHEY and CDR2 SMNVEV (reference sequence). The V end lost 3 bases, the J end lost 6 bases, and 12 bases lay between the germline ends. The CDR3 region has the DNA TGTGCCAGCAGTTTTGAGGGGAGGGGTCAGCCCCAGCATTTT. Its translation is CASSFEGRGQPQHF.

Notes on this clone: Its ends do not fully match the called genes, so a read error is possible. This chain connects TRBV7-9 to TRBJ2-2; no reliable D call. Germline V gene sequence: CDR1 SEHNR, CDR2 FQNEAQ (reference sequence). CDR3 size: 16 residues. The CDR3 nucleotides are TGTTCCAGCAGCTCCAATCCCGCTCCGGGTTCCGGGGAGCTGTTTTTT. Translating gives CSSSSNPAPGSGELFF.

The V and J genes are TRBV23-1 and TRBJ1-5, with 7 bases aligning to TRBD1. TRBV23-1 has ORF status, its function being uncertain. V lost 2 bases, J lost 5 bases, and 18 bases stayed unmatched. This CDR3 has 19 residues. The CDR3 spells CASSQTREGKGALDQPQHF. The CDR3 DNA reads TGCGCCAGCAGTCAAACCCGGGAGGGGAAGGGGGCCCTTGATCAGCCCCAGCATTTT.

The rearrangement links TRBV19 to TRBJ1-2, with 7 bases aligning to TRBD1. V was pared by 5 bases and J by 0 bases, with 15 bases of the junction left unmatched. The CDR3 consists of 18 residues. Germline values: CDR1 LNHDA, CDR2 SQIVND (reference sequence). CDR3: CASSGLLGQPGANYGYTF. The DNA for the CDR3 is TGTGCCAGTAGTGGGTTGTTGGGACAGCCCGGAGCTAACTATGGCTACACCTTC.

The V gene is TRBV6-6, the J gene TRBJ1-2; 7 nucleotides line up with TRBD1. Losses at the gene ends were 8 bases for V and 4 bases for J; bases not matched to a gene: 10. The germline CDR1 and CDR2 sequences are MNHNY and SVGAGI (reference sequence). The CDR3 is made up of 14 amino acids. This chain's CDR3 is CASWGGTGVYGYTF. Here the CDR3 DNA reads TGTGCCAGCTGGGGTGGAACAGGGGTCTATGGCTACACCTTC.

V is TRBV10-3 and J is TRBJ2-7; 9 bases line up with TRBD1. In germline, CDR1 is ENHRY, CDR2 SYGVKD. The CDR3 consists of 16 residues. V lost 8 bases to trimming and J lost 0 bases; unmatched junction nucleotides: 11. In DNA, the CDR3 is TGTGCCATCCGGAATTCCGACAGGGGGAGCTCCTACGAGCAGTACTTC. This sequence encodes CAIRNSDRGSSYEQYF.

The V call is TRBV7-9, the J call TRBJ1-1; no reliable D call. CDR1 is SEHNR, CDR2 FQNEAQ, per germline (reference sequence). CDR3 length: 12 amino acids. The V and J ends lost 0 bases and 8 bases respectively, with 7 bases between them. CDR3 amino acids: CASSLAAGEAFF. The CDR3 DNA sequence: TGTGCCAGCAGCTTAGCGGCAGGAGAAGCTTTCTTT.

The chain combines TRBV28 with TRBJ1-1; unclear D gene. This CDR3 is built from 14 residues. CDR1 and CDR2 from the germline V gene are MDHEN and SYDVKM. Trimming stripped 1 base from V and 2 bases from J, with 8 bases between. The CDR3 DNA reads TGTGCCAGCAGTTTATTCCGGGGTAACACTGAAGCTTTCTTT. As protein: CASSLFRGNTEAFF.

This clone was found a few times. V gene TRBV6-1 combines with J gene TRBJ2-7, with 7 bases matching TRBD1. V lost 5 bases, J lost 0 bases, and 7 bases stayed unmatched. The CDR3 totals 15 residues. Germline loops: CDR1 MNHNS, CDR2 SASEGT. The CDR3 is CASSLPGDSSYEQYF. DNA for the CDR3: TGTGCCAGCAGTCTCCCAGGGGACAGCTCCTACGAGCAGTACTTC.